Sequencing of this T cell receptor (beta chain) was carried out in a study of T cell repertoires in cytomegalovirus infection. TCRdb processed the reads anew with MiXCR; each CDR3 protein has one entry. The table has hundreds of thousands of distinct CDR3 sequences, about 40% seen once. This clonotype was recorded a few times. Specimen: PBMCs. This sequence originates from a human donor in good health (CMV status not recorded). Some clones in this sample may be carry-over from other donors' samples.

Written as DNA, the CDR3 is TGCAGCGTTCTTCAGGAGACCCAGTACTTC. It codes for CSVLQETQYF. The rearrangement uses TRBV29-1 and TRBJ2-5; no reliable D call. With 5 bases removed from V and 5 bases from J, the gap between germline ends came to 6 bases. The CDR3 totals 10 residues. The germline V gene encodes CDR1 SQVTM and CDR2 ANQGSEA.